This entry lists 30 T cell receptor beta chains sequenced from one sample in a study of post-analysis software for immune sequencing data. Presence of unique molecular identifiers characterized the TCR beta cDNA libraries. TCRdb itself ran the PCR reads through MiXCR, one entry per CDR3 protein. The table lists roughly 650,000 distinct CDR3 sequences, approximately 60% of them singletons. What these receptors recognize is not known. General study results and limits: Patients carried a handful of TRBV segments more frequently than controls did, and TRBV5-6, TRBV5-1 and TRBV20-1 were among them.

The sequenced sample was blood. These receptors originate from a girl aged 2 to 9 with multiple sclerosis.

The rearrangement joins TRBV10-3 to TRBJ1-1, with TRBD1 as a possible D gene (6 bases). The CDR3 is 14 amino acids. V lost 3 bases to trimming and J lost 6 bases, with 14 bases between them. Germline CDR1 ENHRY, CDR2 SYGVKD. CDR3 in amino acids: CAISETGTMSEAFF. CDR3 coding DNA: TGTGCCATCAGTGAAACAGGGACGATGTCTGAAGCTTTCTTT.

This chain links TRBV6-5 with TRBJ2-1; 9 bases are shared with TRBD2. The CDR3 runs to 16 residues. Germline lookup yields CDR1 MNHEY and CDR2 SVGAGI. V lost 0 bases to trimming and J lost 4 bases; unmatched junction nucleotides: 4. CDR3 DNA sequence: TGTGCCAGCAGTTACTCGAGTCTAGCGGGGTACAATGAGCAGTTCTTC. It codes for CASSYSSLAGYNEQFF.

The gene calls are TRBV4-3 and TRBJ1-2; maybe TRBD1 (6 bases). The V end was cut by 0 bases, the J end by 6 bases, with 8 bases between. Germline V lookup: CDR1 LGHNA, CDR2 YSLEER. CDR3 length: 13 amino acids. CDR3 nucleotide sequence: TGCGCCAGCAGCCAAGAAGGGGGTAATGGCTACACCTTC. Residues: CASSQEGGNGYTF.

This clonotype was counted once. V gene TRBV12-3 or TRBV12-4 combines with J gene TRBJ1-1; 8 nucleotides align to TRBD1. The CDR3 spans 14 residues. With 1 base clipped from V and 4 bases from J, the junction kept 2 bases outside the gene matches. This CDR3 reads CASSLVTGGTEAFF. The CDR3 nucleotides are TGTGCCAGCAGTTTAGTTACAGGGGGCACTGAAGCTTTCTTT.

This chain uses TRBV7-9 with TRBJ2-7; D is unclear. The CDR3 extends over 13 amino acids. Germline assignment: CDR1 SEHNR and CDR2 FQNEAQ (reference sequence). CDR3: CTCSLPGSYEQYF. The CDR3 DNA is TGTACCTGCAGCTTGCCTGGTAGCTACGAGCAGTACTTC.

The V and J genes are TRBV6-1 and TRBJ2-1, with unresolved D. The CDR3 totals 13 residues. Germline values: CDR1 MNHNS, CDR2 SASEGT. V lost 6 bases and J 0 bases, leaving 6 bases between the germline ends. The CDR3 region has the DNA TGTGCCAGCAGGGTCAGCTCCTACAATGAGCAGTTCTTC. Protein sequence: CASRVSSYNEQFF.

This clonotype was observed a single time. The CDR3 region is CSASGRFNEQFF. The CDR3 DNA reads TGCAGTGCTTCCGGACGCTTCAATGAGCAGTTCTTC. The chain employs TRBV20-1 and TRBJ2-1; the D is unclear. This CDR3 spans 12 amino acids. Trimming left V 5 bases short and J 6 bases short, with 11 bases between. Germline values: CDR1 DFQATT, CDR2 SNEGSKA (reference sequence).

This clonotype was observed a few times. The gene calls are TRBV10-1 and TRBJ2-1, with TRBD1 matching 10 bases. The CDR3 loop spans 16 amino acids. Germline CDR1 reads WNHNN; CDR2 reads SYGVQD (reference sequence). V shed 1 base and J 6 bases; nucleotides not matched to a gene: 6. This CDR3 is CASSEWGQGFFNEQFF. As DNA, the CDR3 is TGCGCCAGCAGTGAGTGGGGACAGGGGTTTTTCAATGAGCAGTTCTTC.

This clonotype has just a few counts. The chain is built from TRBV20-1 and TRBJ2-1; perhaps TRBD2 as D (6 bases). This CDR3 has 13 residues. V was cut by 5 bases and J by 4 bases, with 12 bases left in between. Germline CDR1 DFQATT, CDR2 SNEGSKA (reference sequence). CDR3 sequence (DNA): TGCAGTGCTCGCAGCGGGTGGTACAATGAGCAGTTCTTC. It specifies CSARSGWYNEQFF.

The CDR3 nucleotides read TGTGCCAGCAGCTCGGGTCTCCAACCCAGCACAGATACGCAGTATTTT. Its protein is CASSSGLQPSTDTQYF. This sequence joins TRBV5-8 and TRBJ2-3, with D hard to call. CDR3 length equals 16 residues. V lost 3 bases to trimming and J lost 0 bases, with 14 bases between them. Germline CDR1 reads SGHTS; CDR2 reads YDEGEE.

This rearrangement joins TRBV5-6 to TRBJ2-1, with D perhaps being TRBD1 or TRBD2 (5 bases each). Germline CDR1 is SGHDT and CDR2 is YYEEEE. The V and J ends lost 0 bases and 7 bases respectively, with 14 bases between them. CDR3 length: 15 residues. CDR3 residues: CASSLAGDGFNEQFF. DNA of the CDR3: TGTGCCAGCAGCTTGGCCGGGGACGGCTTTAATGAGCAGTTCTTC.

The chain recombines TRBV4-1 with TRBJ1-5; 9 bases fit TRBD1. The germline gives CDR1 MGHRA, CDR2 YSYEKL. The CDR3 loop spans 16 amino acids. With 4 bases clipped from V and 2 bases from J, the junction kept 6 bases outside the gene matches. DNA of the CDR3: TGCGCCAGCAGCCCGGGACAGGGTAGTGGCAATCAGCCCCAGCATTTT. It is translated as CASSPGQGSGNQPQHF.

The chain uses TRBV2 and TRBJ2-1; D might be TRBD2 (6 bases). CDR1 and CDR2 (germline): SNHLY, FYNNEI. V lost 2 bases and J lost 9, with 11 bases in between. This CDR3 has 13 residues. Written as DNA, the CDR3 is TGTGCCAGCAGTGAATGGCGGGACGCTGAGCAGTTCTTC. As protein: CASSEWRDAEQFF.

The chain recombines TRBV5-1 with TRBJ2-7, with TRBD1 matching over 7 bases. This CDR3 comprises 14 residues. Trimming removed 1 base from V and 3 bases from J; junction bases left unmatched: 4. CDR1 and CDR2 from the germline V gene are SGHRS and YFSETQ. CDR3: CASSLHGQDYEQYF. Written as DNA, the CDR3 is TGCGCCAGCAGCTTGCACGGACAGGACTACGAGCAGTACTTC.

This chain uses TRBV12-3 or TRBV12-4 with TRBJ1-5, with D perhaps matching TRBD1 (6 bases). The length of the CDR3 is 15 residues. Between the trimmed V and J ends, which lost 3 bases and 6 bases, there was a span of 15 bases. CDR3 sequence reads: CASSFWGQGTQPQHF. CDR3 nucleotide sequence: TGTGCCAGCAGTTTTTGGGGGCAGGGAACTCAGCCCCAGCATTTT.

The chain carries TRBV16 and TRBJ1-2; D is undetermined. The ends were cut back, 2 bases at V and 2 bases at J, with 6 bases in the middle. CDR1 and CDR2 from the germline V gene are KGHSY and FQNENV. The CDR3 extends over 13 amino acids. CDR3 region: CASSQAGNYGYTF. The CDR3 region has the DNA TGTGCCAGCAGCCAAGCAGGAAACTATGGCTACACCTTC.

V usage is TRBV5-4 and J usage is TRBJ1-1; D not certain. Trimming shortened V by 4 bases and J by 1 base, and 11 bases separated the two germline ends. CDR1 is SGHNT and CDR2 is YYREEE in the germline V gene (reference sequence). The CDR3 has 14 amino acids. Here the CDR3 DNA reads TGTGCCAGCAGCCCCATGGCACAGAACACTGAAGCTTTCTTT. It translates to CASSPMAQNTEAFF.

DNA of the CDR3: TGTGCCAGCAGCTTCCAACCTCGTACAGATACGCAGTATTTT. Its translation: CASSFQPRTDTQYF. The chain links TRBV13 to TRBJ2-3; D unresolved. Germline CDR1 PRHDT, CDR2 FYEKMQ (reference sequence). V was trimmed by 3 bases and J by 3 bases, leaving 10 bases between them. The CDR3 consists of 14 residues.

The chain has TRBV29-1 and TRBJ2-7; D might be TRBD2 (6 bases). Deletions cut 3 bases from V and 3 bases from J, with 15 bases between. The CDR3 runs to 14 residues. Germline assignment: CDR1 SQVTM and CDR2 ANQGSEA. The CDR3 DNA reads TGCAGCGTTGAGGTGTCTGGGGGGAACTACGAGCAGTACTTC. This codes for CSVEVSGGNYEQYF.

The chain employs TRBV3-1 and TRBJ2-3, with D perhaps given as TRBD1 or TRBD2 (6 bases each). The length of the CDR3 is 15 residues. V was clipped by 4 bases and J by 6 bases, with 17 bases between them. CDR1 is LGHDT, CDR2 YNNKEL, per germline (reference sequence). CDR3 loop: CASSLLLRGRDTQYF. The CDR3 DNA reads as TGTGCCAGCAGCCTACTGTTGAGGGGGAGGGATACGCAGTATTTT.

The chain couples TRBV2 to TRBJ1-4; 7 bases are a match to TRBD1. The V gene's germline CDR1 is SNHLY and CDR2 FYNNEI. Trimming cost V 2 bases and J 10 bases; bases outside gene matches: 7. The CDR3 consists of 14 residues. The CDR3 region is CASSEQGGAGKLFF. The CDR3 DNA reads as TGTGCCAGCAGTGAACAAGGGGGCGCTGGAAAACTGTTTTTT.

This rearrangement joins TRBV6-2 or TRBV6-3 to TRBJ2-1, with D possibly being TRBD1 (5 bases). Trimming took 0 bases from V and 3 from J, leaving 12 bases between them. Germline V gives CDR1 MNHEY, CDR2 SVGEGT. The CDR3 is made up of 16 amino acids. The DNA of the CDR3 is TGTGCCAGCAGTTACTCGACAGAACCCCTCTACAATGAGCAGTTCTTC. Translating it yields CASSYSTEPLYNEQFF.

This chain links TRBV14 with TRBJ2-7; D remains ambiguous. CDR3 length equals 14 residues. The V end was cut by 4 bases, the J end by 4 bases, with 14 bases between. Germline V gene lookup returns CDR1 SGHDN and CDR2 FVKESK. The CDR3 region has the DNA TGTGCCAGCAGCCTCAGACCTGACGTATACGAGCAGTACTTC. Its translation: CASSLRPDVYEQYF.

The chain combines TRBV20-1 with TRBJ2-7, with 10 bases matching TRBD2. Germline loops: CDR1 DFQATT, CDR2 SNEGSKA (reference sequence). CDR3 length: 16 amino acids. V gave up 2 bases and J gave up 2 bases; unmatched junction bases: 9. The CDR3 region has the DNA TGCAGTGCTAGACCCCCCGGGACTAGCGTAACCTACGAGCAGTACTTC. It yields the protein CSARPPGTSVTYEQYF.

This clonotype was picked up a small number of times. V and J are TRBV7-2 and TRBJ2-5; D may match TRBD1 or TRBD2 (5 bases each). CDR1 is SGHTA and CDR2 is FQGNSA in the germline V gene. The V end lost 3 bases, the J end lost 9 bases, and 17 bases lay between the germline ends. This CDR3 comprises 14 residues. The CDR3 region has the DNA TGTGCCAGCAGCTTTACGGACAAACGGGGTCCCCAGTACTTC. This sequence encodes CASSFTDKRGPQYF.

The rearrangement joins TRBV25-1 to TRBJ1-1; D unclear. The CDR3 spans 11 residues. Germline V CDR1 and CDR2: MGHDK, SYGVNS. The ends were cut back, 10 bases at V and 1 base at J, with 7 bases in the middle. CDR3: CATEANTEAFF. CDR3 bases: TGTGCCACCGAGGCGAACACTGAAGCTTTCTTT.

This clonotype was observed a single time. The chain couples TRBV10-3 to TRBJ2-5; D is uncertain. The V gene lost 6 bases and the J gene lost 4 bases, with 12 bases spanning the gap. CDR3 length equals 13 residues. Per germline, CDR1 ENHRY and CDR2 SYGVKD. The CDR3 region is CAISPPSGETQYF. Written as DNA, the CDR3 is TGTGCCATCAGCCCTCCCTCGGGAGAGACCCAGTACTTC.

The J gene is TRBJ1-2, the V gene TRBV7-9; TRBD1 aligns across 10 bases. With 2 bases clipped from V and 4 bases from J, the junction kept 4 bases outside the gene matches. This CDR3 is built from 15 residues. Germline assignment: CDR1 SEHNR and CDR2 FQNEAQ (reference sequence). The CDR3 region has the DNA TGTGCCAGCAGCTTACGGGACAGGGGCATCTATGGCTACACCTTC. Protein sequence: CASSLRDRGIYGYTF.

The rearrangement joins TRBV20-1 to TRBJ2-1; a possible D gene is TRBD2 (6 bases). Germline CDR1 reads DFQATT; CDR2 reads SNEGSKA (reference sequence). The CDR3 length is 16 residues. V lost 5 bases to trimming and J lost 0 bases, with 17 bases between them. CDR3 residues: CSAPAEGRVSYNEQFF. DNA of the CDR3: TGCAGTGCTCCCGCGGAGGGGCGGGTCTCCTACAATGAGCAGTTCTTC.

The chain links TRBV6-2 or TRBV6-3 to TRBJ2-7, with D possibly being TRBD2 (5 bases). The CDR3 extends over 14 amino acids. The V end was cut by 7 bases, the J end by 0 bases, with 13 bases between. CDR1 is MNHEY, CDR2 SVGEGT, per germline. The CDR3 DNA reads TGTGCCAGCATGTGGAAGCGGAGCTCCTACGAGCAGTACTTC. Amino acid sequence: CASMWKRSSYEQYF.